This TCR beta chain emerged from a study of blood T cell repertoires in COVID-19 (dated by TCRdb to 2018 to 2020). In the study overall: The collaborator samples originated in the United States, Italy and Spain and spanned the acute and convalescent phases of COVID-19. The material from the prospective study consisted of cDNA or gDNA derived from T cells, B-cell-depleted T cells, or PBMCs. The samples were drawn from the first 160 participants of the ongoing ImmuneRACE study and from some 1,300 subjects provided by 6 global collaborators. A de-identified subject ID, COVID-19 status, age in years and sex were almost always included in the sample metadata. Where available, HLA class I and class II types were taken from metadata supplied by the sample provider and were not determined by assay-based typing. The repertoires were made available in a free public database intended to serve as a resource for research on the immune response to SARS-CoV-2. The dataset comprised deeply sampled blood TCRbeta repertoires from subjects exposed to, actively infected with, or recovered from COVID-19. Here is what the overall study found, with its caveats: The amount of clinical and demographic metadata varied by source and participant and was provided uncurated.

For this clone: Its antigen is still unknown. One base away there is no much larger clone; base qualities are not given.

The immunoSEQ Assay, a bias-controlled multiplex PCR, was used to amplify TCRbeta CDR3 regions from genomic DNA. In the source study's methods: Within the assay, amplification of reference gene primers was used to estimate how many nucleated cells each sample contained. To quantify the absolute abundance of each unique TCRbeta CDR3 rearrangement, sequence reads were collapsed and filtered. For each sample, productive Simpson clonality was calculated by taking the square root of Simpson's diversity index across productive rearrangements. This immuneACCESS table, as held by TCRdb, lists in-frame sequences with V and J called but not all clones. Of the missing ones, under half trace to an unresolved V gene in checked studies; the others have no known cause. V, J and clone size derive from that table, while D and trimming were established from the DNA sequence. The sample has tens of thousands of clones on record, approximately 80% of them singletons. Of the sample, roughly 13% falls within the top ten clones.

One collaborating source in Seattle enrolled patients while the patients were actively infected and followed the patients over time throughout the course of disease. Whole blood was collected in K2EDTA tubes by collaborating institutions according to the institutions' own protocols. Collaborator samples were shipped for TCRbeta analysis as frozen whole blood, isolated PBMCs, or DNA extracted from either sample type. CDR1 SGHRS and CDR2 YFSETQ are derived from the germline V gene. The CDR3 sequence holds 15 residues, the cysteine and phenylalanine included. The DNA shown is the 45-base CDR3, in frame from base 1. V trim: 4 bases; J trim: 1 base; unmatched bases: 5.

The sequence is built from TRBV5-1 and TRBJ2-1, and 7 junctional nucleotides match TRBD1. The TCR was taken from a man aged 45-60 years with COVID-19, enrolled during active disease. The sequencing sample was made of peripheral blood. CDR3 protein: CASSPRTGSYNEQFF. The DNA sequence is given as TGCGCCAGCAGCCCGAGGACAGGTTCCTACAATGAGCAGTTCTTC.